These T cell receptor beta chains were read from a single sample in a study of memory CD4+ T cells and cytomegalovirus serostatus. Some clones are missing from TCRdb's copy, which holds only in-frame ones; the method was immunoSEQ multiplex PCR. The table has over 55,000 clones, 70% to 85% seen once. The material sequenced was memory CD4+ T cells from blood. Every receptor here comes from an adult in good health and CMV-seronegative. Both conserved end residues are part of each CDR3. D genes are given only for firm matches. Clone size appears in some rows only: once, few, many, or a class for an expanded clone.

clone size	V gene	J gene	D gene	CDR3 protein	CDR3 DNA
-	TRBV30	TRBJ2-1	TRBD2	CAWSLGLDRNEQFF	TGTGCCTGGAGTTTAGGACTAGACCGGAATGAGCAGTTCTTC
-	TRBV4-1	TRBJ1-3	-	CASSQDQFFPGNTIYF	TGCGCCAGCAGCCAAGACCAGTTTTTTCCTGGAAACACCATATATTTT
-	TRBV6-6	TRBJ1-2	TRBD1	CASSATGAIGYGYTF	TGTGCCAGCAGTGCCACAGGGGCGATAGGGTATGGCTACACCTTC
-	TRBV27	TRBJ1-2	TRBD1	CASRAGQALYGYTF	TGTGCCAGCAGGGCAGGACAGGCACTCTATGGCTACACCTTC
-	TRBV6-1	TRBJ1-4	-	CASRGTVVEKLFF	TGTGCCAGCAGGGGCACAGTCGTCGAAAAACTGTTTTTT
-	TRBV11-2	TRBJ2-7	-	CASSPSGYEQYF	TGTGCCAGCAGCCCTTCGGGCTACGAGCAGTACTTC
-	TRBV6-1	TRBJ1-3	-	CASSEARASGNTIYF	TGTGCCAGCAGTGAAGCTCGGGCTTCTGGAAACACCATATATTTT
-	TRBV6-5	TRBJ2-2	-	CASSYSSGGELFF	TGTGCCAGCAGTTACTCAAGCGGCGGGGAGCTGTTTTTT
-	TRBV9	TRBJ1-4	-	CASSSGRKSGEKLFF	TGTGCCAGCAGCTCCGGACGAAAGTCGGGGGAAAAACTGTTTTTT
-	TRBV18	TRBJ1-1	-	CASSPPSVTEAFF	TGTGCCAGCTCACCACCTTCTGTCACTGAAGCTTTCTTT
-	TRBV18	TRBJ1-1	-	CASSPPRRRGNTEAFF	TGTGCCAGCTCACCACCGAGGAGGAGGGGGAACACTGAAGCTTTCTTT
-	TRBV2	TRBJ1-1	-	CASGYEPRQNTEAFF	TGTGCCAGCGGGTATGAGCCTCGGCAGAACACTGAAGCTTTCTTT
-	TRBV6-5	TRBJ2-4	-	CASQGVGNIQYF	TGTGCCAGCCAGGGCGTGGGGAACATTCAGTACTTC
-	TRBV6-6	TRBJ2-6	-	CASTLSGANVLTF	TGTGCCAGCACTCTCTCTGGGGCCAACGTCCTGACTTTC
few	TRBV5-1	TRBJ2-2	-	CASSLSGDELFF	TGCGCCAGCAGCCTGTCTGGCGATGAGCTGTTTTTT
-	TRBV30	TRBJ1-5	-	CAWSLGAYQPQHF	TGTGCCTGGAGTTTGGGGGCCTACCAGCCCCAGCATTTT
-	TRBV28	TRBJ2-7	-	CASTRGNEQYF	TGTGCCAGCACCCGAGGAAACGAGCAGTACTTC
-	TRBV15	TRBJ1-5	-	CATSSELVGNQPQHF	TGTGCCACCAGCAGTGAATTGGTTGGAAATCAGCCCCAGCATTTT
few	TRBV7-6	TRBJ2-5	TRBD2	CASSATSGQETQYF	TGTGCCAGCAGCGCAACTAGCGGACAAGAGACCCAGTACTTC
-	TRBV27	TRBJ2-3	-	CASSSPLRGTDTQYF	TGTGCCAGCAGTTCCCCTCTGCGAGGCACAGATACGCAGTATTTT
-	TRBV19	TRBJ2-3	-	CASSIRIRDTQYF	TGTGCCAGTAGTATTAGGATCAGAGATACGCAGTATTTT
once	TRBV21-1	TRBJ1-5	-	CASSKDLTGENQPQHF	TGTGCCAGCAGCAAAGACCTGACAGGCGAAAATCAGCCCCAGCATTTT
once	TRBV15	TRBJ2-2	-	CATSRDGPSKNTGELFF	TGTGCCACCAGCAGAGACGGCCCTTCAAAGAACACCGGGGAGCTGTTTTTT
-	TRBV6-1	TRBJ1-1	TRBD1	CASSERSRGLLAFF	TGTGCCAGCAGTGAAAGATCCAGGGGGCTTTTGGCTTTCTTT
-	TRBV6-1	TRBJ1-1	-	CASSEAFEAFF	TGTGCCAGCAGTGAAGCTTTTGAAGCTTTCTTT
-	TRBV5-4	TRBJ2-2	TRBD2	CASSLRGGPGELFF	TGTGCCAGCAGCTTGCGGGGGGGGCCCGGGGAGCTGTTTTTT
-	TRBV4-1	TRBJ1-2	TRBD1	CASSQDLQGAYYGYTF	TGCGCCAGCAGCCAAGATTTGCAGGGGGCATACTATGGCTACACCTTC
-	TRBV19	TRBJ2-1	-	CASSMQTASGNEQFF	TGTGCCAGTAGTATGCAGACAGCCTCGGGGAATGAGCAGTTCTTC
-	TRBV6-1	TRBJ2-7	-	CASSEAGQQGRYEQYF	TGTGCCAGCAGTGAAGCAGGACAACAGGGTCGATACGAGCAGTACTTC
-	TRBV5-1	TRBJ2-3	TRBD1	CASSGRTGSRTDTQYF	TGCGCCAGCAGCGGAAGGACAGGTTCTCGCACAGATACGCAGTATTTT
-	TRBV14	TRBJ1-6	-	CASSQEGHSPLHF	TGTGCCAGCAGCCAAGAGGGGCATTCACCCCTCCACTTT
-	TRBV6-6	TRBJ1-1	-	CASIIDPGDTEAFF	TGTGCCAGCATTATTGATCCGGGGGACACTGAAGCTTTCTTT
once	TRBV7-2	TRBJ2-6	TRBD2	CASSLGGAGANVLTF	TGTGCCAGCAGCTTGGGGGGGGCTGGGGCCAACGTCCTGACTTTC
-	TRBV30	TRBJ1-2	-	CAWRMLTYGYTF	TGTGCCTGGAGGATGTTGACCTATGGCTACACCTTC
-	TRBV6-1	TRBJ1-2	-	CASSEQARGYTF	TGTGCCAGCAGTGAACAGGCACGCGGCTACACCTTC
-	TRBV11-3	TRBJ2-3	-	CASSLVTGTADTQYF	TGTGCCAGCAGCTTAGTTACGGGGACGGCAGATACGCAGTATTTT
-	TRBV21-1	TRBJ2-5	-	CASSKAHETQYF	TGTGCCAGCAGCAAAGCGCACGAGACCCAGTACTTC
-	TRBV7-8	TRBJ2-2	-	CASSLDDRLWGELFF	TGTGCCAGCAGCTTGGACGACAGGCTTTGGGGGGAGCTGTTTTTT
-	TRBV5-4	TRBJ2-5	TRBD2	CASSPTPGGETQYF	TGTGCCAGCAGCCCGACCCCGGGGGGAGAGACCCAGTACTTC
-	TRBV30	TRBJ1-6	-	CAWRTSYNSPLHF	TGTGCCTGGCGAACCTCCTATAATTCACCCCTCCACTTT
-	TRBV5-1	TRBJ2-2	-	CASSPDSLTGELFF	TGCGCCAGCAGCCCCGACAGTCTTACCGGGGAGCTGTTTTTT
-	TRBV7-9	TRBJ2-5	-	CASSPNGEETQYF	TGTGCCAGCAGCCCAAATGGGGAAGAGACCCAGTACTTC
-	TRBV7-9	TRBJ2-3	-	CASSPEGSRQYF	TGTGCCAGCAGCCCCGAGGGGTCTAGGCAGTATTTT
-	TRBV6-1	TRBJ1-2	-	CASTQAAGYTF	TGTGCCAGCACACAGGCGGCTGGCTACACCTTC
-	TRBV10-3	TRBJ2-5	-	CAISSGEETQYF	TGTGCCATCAGTTCCGGGGAGGAGACCCAGTACTTC
-	TRBV5-5	TRBJ1-5	-	CASSSTGSNQPQHF	TGTGCCAGCAGCTCTACAGGGAGTAATCAGCCCCAGCATTTT
-	TRBV6-6	TRBJ1-4	-	CASARAGRGEKLFF	TGTGCCAGCGCTCGGGCTGGGAGAGGCGAAAAACTGTTTTTT
-	TRBV27	TRBJ2-1	-	CASTPSTGGISLQRRYNEQFF	TGTGCCAGCACCCCCTCGACGGGCGGGATCTCCCTCCAACGCCGATACAATGAGCAGTTCTTC
-	TRBV10-3	TRBJ1-1	TRBD1	CAISEGDRAMNTEAFF	TGTGCCATCAGTGAGGGGGACAGAGCGATGAACACTGAAGCTTTCTTT
few	TRBV4-2	TRBJ1-1	TRBD1	CASSQPDRAYTEAFF	TGTGCCAGCAGCCAACCCGACAGGGCGTACACTGAAGCTTTCTTT